Each of the 12 T cell receptor beta chains below was sequenced from the same sample in a study of shared clonotypes between healthy human individuals. Assay: immunoSEQ multiplex PCR; the TCRdb copy retains only in-frame clones and omits some. The table lists about 2 million clones, over 85% of them singletons, with 0.13% in the top ten. The sample comprised naive CD4+ T cells sorted from blood. Described subset: CD45RA+ positively selected. The origin of the receptors is a young man in good health.

J is TRBJ2-1 and V is TRBV6-6, with 7 bases that match TRBD2. V lost 2 bases and J lost 0; bases outside the gene matches: 1. Per the germline V gene, CDR1 is MNHNY and CDR2 is SVGAGI (reference sequence). CDR3 size: 15 residues. CDR3 bases: TGTGCCAGCAGTTACAGGACTAGCTCCTACAATGAGCAGTTCTTC. It translates to CASSYRTSSYNEQFF.

CDR3 DNA sequence: TGCGCCAGCAGCTTGGGAGGGGTTAGCGGGATGGAGACCCAGTACTTC. Its translation is CASSLGGVSGMETQYF. The rearrangement joins TRBV5-1 to TRBJ2-5; 8 bases line up with TRBD2. Germline loops: CDR1 SGHRS, CDR2 YFSETQ. V gave up 0 bases and J gave up 5 bases; unmatched junction bases: 9. This CDR3 has 16 residues.

The chain uses TRBV5-1 and TRBJ2-1; 15 bases are shared with TRBD2. V was pared by 1 base and J by 7 bases, with 6 bases of the junction left unmatched. The CDR3 has 17 residues. Germline V CDR1 and CDR2: SGHRS, YFSETQ. This CDR3 is CASSLLGTSGRKNEQFF. Written as DNA, the CDR3 is TGCGCCAGCAGCTTGCTTGGGACTAGCGGGAGGAAGAATGAGCAGTTCTTC.

Details on this clone: In the same sample, other DNA sequences code for this CDR3. The chain recombines TRBV30 with TRBJ1-6; D unresolved. Germline CDR1 is GTSNPN and CDR2 is SVGIG (reference sequence). The length of the CDR3 is 15 residues. The germline V and J ends were trimmed by 0 bases and 0 bases, with 6 bases remaining between them. The CDR3 DNA follows: TGTGCCTGGAGTGTTTTGAGCTCCTATAATTCACCCCTCCACTTT. It specifies CAWSVLSSYNSPLHF.

The gene calls are TRBV28 and TRBJ2-2; 11 positions agree with TRBD2. J lost 8 bases, V lost 6 bases, and 8 bases had no gene match. CDR1 MDHEN and CDR2 SYDVKM come from the germline V gene. The CDR3 is made up of 15 amino acids. The CDR3 DNA reads as TGTGCCAGCAGCTCCTCGGGACTAGCGGAGGGGGAGCTGTTTTTT. Residues: CASSSSGLAEGELFF.

The genes are TRBV10-2 and TRBJ2-5, with TRBD2 matching 8 bases. The V gene's germline CDR1 is WSHSY and CDR2 SAAADI. This CDR3 region has 16 residues. Unmatched junction bases numbered 10, after V lost 5 bases and J lost 2 bases. CDR3 bases: TGCGCCAGCAGTCCCGGATCCATAGCGGGGCAAGAGACCCAGTACTTC. This encodes CASSPGSIAGQETQYF.

The V call is TRBV5-1, the J call TRBJ2-7; D possibly corresponds to TRBD2 (6 bases). Trimming shortened V by 3 bases and J by 6 bases, and 13 bases separated the two germline ends. CDR3 size: 13 residues. Germline V CDR1 and CDR2: SGHRS, YFSETQ. CDR3 sequence: CASSSGLLSEQYF. CDR3 sequence (DNA): TGCGCCAGCAGCTCGGGACTTCTCTCCGAGCAGTACTTC. Supplemented by reference TRBV5-1 and TRBJ2-7, the full variable domain reads KAGVTQTPRYLIKTRGQQVTLSCSPISGHRSVSWYQQTPGQGLQFLFEYFSETQRNKGNFPGRFSGRQFSNSRSEMNVSTLELGDSALYLCASSSGLLSEQYFGPGTRLTVT.

The rearrangement joins TRBV2 to TRBJ1-1, with D hard to call. V was shortened by 7 bases and J by 2 bases, with 11 bases between the two germline ends. Germline lookup yields CDR1 SNHLY and CDR2 FYNNEI. The CDR3 spans 13 residues. CDR3 DNA sequence: TGTGCCAGCATTAAGGACCTTAACACTGAAGCTTTCTTT. Its protein product is CASIKDLNTEAFF. The whole variable domain, filled in from reference TRBV2 and TRBJ1-1, reads EPEVTQTPSHQVTQMGQEVILRCVPISNHLYFYWYRQILGQKVEFLVSFYNNEISEKSEIFDDQFSVERPDGSNFTLKIRSTKLEDSAMYFCASIKDLNTEAFFGQGTRLTVV.

The sample holds a few counts of this clone. The CDR3 loop reads CASSYVGQGLEQYF. The DNA for the CDR3 is TGTGCCAGCAGTTATGTAGGCCAGGGCCTCGAGCAGTACTTC. The chain carries TRBV6-9 and TRBJ2-7; weak D call: TRBD1 (5 bases). The CDR3 covers 14 residues. Between the trimmed V and J ends, which lost 2 bases and 6 bases, there was a span of 14 bases. CDR1 MNHGY and CDR2 SVAAGI come from the germline V gene.

A single count supports this clone. This chain links TRBV5-1 with TRBJ2-3, with a tentative D call TRBD2 (9 bases). Trimming left V 7 bases short and J 3 bases short, with 24 bases between. Germline lookup yields CDR1 SGHRS and CDR2 YFSETQ. The CDR3 has 17 amino acids. The CDR3 sequence is CASDRGDSGRVTDTQYF. Here the CDR3 DNA reads TGCGCCAGCGACAGGGGCGATAGCGGGAGAGTGACAGATACGCAGTATTTT.

This chain uses TRBV4-3 with TRBJ2-5, with D possibly being TRBD2 (6 bases). Germline CDR1 is LGHNA and CDR2 is YSLEER. The CDR3 is 15 amino acids. V was trimmed by 1 base and J by 5 bases, leaving 14 bases between them. CDR3 nucleotides: TGCGCCAGCAGCCAAGCTTGGGGGGTCGGGGAGACCCAGTACTTC. The encoded protein is CASSQAWGVGETQYF.

The genes are TRBV30 and TRBJ1-5; D ambiguous. The CDR3 has 15 amino acids. Germline loops: CDR1 GTSNPN, CDR2 SVGIG (reference sequence). V lost 0 bases and J 6 bases, leaving 15 bases between the germline ends. The CDR3 DNA reads as TGTGCCTGGAGTGTAGGAGGACCCCCGGGTCAGCCCCAGCATTTT. Translating it yields CAWSVGGPPGQPQHF.